Listed below are T cell receptor beta chains from one sample, sequenced in a study of T cells in localized non-small cell lung cancer. The table came from immunoSEQ multiplex PCR; TCRdb's copy has only in-frame clones and leaves some out. Of tens of thousands of clones detected, around 73% appear once; the ten largest clones hold about two fifths. The material sequenced was peripheral blood, taken before any cancer treatment. Receptors originate from a male donor older than 55 with stage II squamous cell lung carcinoma. CDR3s include the opening cysteine and the closing phenylalanine or tryptophan. Each record gives: CDR3 length, V gene, D gene, clone size, J gene, CDR3 DNA, CDR3 protein. A D gene is named only where the DNA matches it firmly. The size entry is marked missing in some rows and otherwise reads once, few, many or a size class.

>14|TRBV12-5|-|many|TRBJ1-6
TGTGCTAGTGCCCGGACCGCCGATAATTCACCCCTCCACTTT
CASARTADNSPLHF
>15|TRBV7-6|-|once|TRBJ1-1
TGTGCCAGCAGCTTAGTCGGGGGCAAGAACACTGAAGCTTTCTTT
CASSLVGGKNTEAFF
>15|TRBV4-3|-|-|TRBJ2-7
TGCGCCAGCAGCCAAGATTCATACGGGGGATACGAGCAGTACTTC
CASSQDSYGGYEQYF
>14|TRBV9|TRBD2|-|TRBJ2-3
TGTGCCAGCAGCGTCAGCGGGAGCCCAGATACGCAGTATTTT
CASSVSGSPDTQYF
>14|TRBV9|-|-|TRBJ2-3
TGTGCCAGCAGCCCTGGACTAATCACAGATACGCAGTATTTT
CASSPGLITDTQYF
>14|TRBV5-1|TRBD1|-|TRBJ1-1
TGCGCCAGCAAAGGACAGGGTTCGAACACTGAAGCTTTCTTT
CASKGQGSNTEAFF
>15|TRBV5-5|-|-|TRBJ1-1
TGTGCCAGCAGCTTGGTGGCACATTGGAACACTGAAGCTTTCTTT
CASSLVAHWNTEAFF
>15|TRBV28|TRBD2|-|TRBJ2-5
TGTGCCAGCAGTCCTACTCTAGCGGGGGGTAAGACCCAGTACTTC
CASSPTLAGGKTQYF
>14|TRBV5-1|-|once|TRBJ2-5
TGCGCCAGCAGGCCGGGACCCCCCCAAGAGACCCAGTACTTC
CASRPGPPQETQYF
>14|TRBV19|-|-|TRBJ2-1
TGTGCCAGTAATAAGGTAGCAGGCCTCAATGAGCAGTTCTTC
CASNKVAGLNEQFF
>15|TRBV28|TRBD2|-|TRBJ2-2
TGTGCCAGCAGACGACTAGCGGGGAACACCGGGGAGCTGTTTTTT
CASRRLAGNTGELFF
>12|TRBV18|-|-|TRBJ1-4
TGTGCCAGCTCACCACCGAGTAGAGAACTGTTTTTT
CASSPPSRELFF
>14|TRBV2|-|-|TRBJ1-4
TGTGCCAGCAGTGAATTGAGGCGGAATGAAAAACTGTTTTTT
CASSELRRNEKLFF
>14|TRBV19|TRBD1|few|TRBJ2-7
TGTGCCAGTAACAGGGGGTCAGAGCAGTACGAGCAGTACTTC
CASNRGSEQYEQYF
>13|TRBV6-5|-|-|TRBJ1-1
TGTGCCAGCAGGAACGGGGGCGGGACTGAAGCTTTCTTT
CASRNGGGTEAFF
>15|TRBV7-3|-|-|TRBJ2-3
TGTGCCAGCAGCTCAATGGACGTGGGCGGCAATACGCAGTATTTT
CASSSMDVGGNTQYF
>15|TRBV11-2|-|-|TRBJ1-1
TGTGCCAGCAGCCCCCAGCAGGGTCGAGGCACTGAAGCTTTCTTT
CASSPQQGRGTEAFF
>13|TRBV5-5|-|once|TRBJ1-2
TGTGCCAGCAACAAGGACAGTCTCTATGGCTACACCTTC
CASNKDSLYGYTF
>15|TRBV30|-|-|TRBJ1-2
TGTGCCTGGAGCCTCGGCGGACGGGAGAGCTATGGCTACACCTTC
CAWSLGGRESYGYTF
>16|TRBV19|TRBD1|-|TRBJ2-7
TGTGCCAGTAGGGGATCAGGCCGACAGGGGGCCTACGAGCAGTACTTC
CASRGSGRQGAYEQYF
>15|TRBV5-5|-|-|TRBJ1-2
TGTGCCAGCAGCTCTGACGGAGGCTTAGGGTATGGCTACACCTTC
CASSSDGGLGYGYTF
>12|TRBV11-2|-|-|TRBJ2-1
TGTGCCAGCAGCCATGGAGGCAATGAGCAGTTCTTC
CASSHGGNEQFF
>11|TRBV29-1|-|-|TRBJ1-2
TGCAGCGTTGGGGACGGAAAGGGCTACACCTTC
CSVGDGKGYTF
>16|TRBV7-9|TRBD2|-|TRBJ2-2
TGTGCCAGCAGCTTTCGAGGCGGGAGCTTAACCGGGGAGCTGTTTTTT
CASSFRGGSLTGELFF
>14|TRBV28|-|-|TRBJ2-3
TGTGCCAGCAGTCGCGAGGGAGGCACAGATACGCAGTATTTT
CASSREGGTDTQYF
>14|TRBV11-1|-|-|TRBJ1-2
TGTGCCAGCAGCGCCGGGACAACAATCGATGGCTACACCTTC
CASSAGTTIDGYTF
>14|TRBV27|-|-|TRBJ2-1
TGTGCCAGCATTCGCTTGCTAGGGGACAATGAGCAGTTCTTC
CASIRLLGDNEQFF
>15|TRBV7-2|-|-|TRBJ2-3
TGTGCCAGCAGCCTAGGTAGCGGCTCCACAGATACGCAGTATTTT
CASSLGSGSTDTQYF
>14|TRBV18|-|-|TRBJ2-2
TGTGCCAGCTCACCGTTCGGGGGCACCGGGGAGCTGTTTTTT
CASSPFGGTGELFF